The rows below give T cell receptor beta chains drawn from one sample of a study of blood T cell repertoires in COVID-19. Produced via immunoSEQ multiplex PCR; TCRdb's table is partial and in-frame only. The repertoire includes a few hundred thousand clones, approximately 90% of them detected once, and roughly 0.9% sits in the top ten. The sample consisted of PBMCs or T cells enriched from blood (not recorded which). All receptors come from a woman in her 40s who had been exposed to COVID-19. Both conserved end residues are part of each CDR3. D genes are given only for firm matches. A row's size may be missing; if present it is once, few, many or a size class.

size	V	J	D	CDR3	DNA
NA	TRBV11-3	TRBJ1-1	NA	CASSLRGGNTEAFF	TGTGCCAGCAGCTTACGGGGTGGGAACACTGAAGCTTTCTTT
NA	TRBV10-1	TRBJ2-5	TRBD1	CASSESRGHQETQYF	TGCGCCAGCAGTGAGTCTAGGGGGCACCAAGAGACCCAGTACTTC
NA	TRBV19	TRBJ2-6	TRBD1	CASSPRGTGRMSSGANVLTF	TGTGCCAGTAGTCCTAGAGGGACAGGGCGGATGAGCTCTGGGGCCAACGTCCTGACTTTC
NA	TRBV5-4	TRBJ1-2	NA	CASSRGGNRAYGYTF	TGTGCCAGCAGCCGCGGGGGTAACAGGGCCTATGGCTACACCTTC
NA	TRBV6-5	TRBJ1-2	TRBD1	CASFLGGQGSGYTF	TGTGCCTCTTTCTTGGGGGGACAGGGGAGCGGCTACACCTTC
NA	TRBV6-5	TRBJ1-1	NA	CASRAPSVNTEAFF	TGTGCCAGCAGGGCACCTTCAGTGAACACTGAAGCTTTCTTT
NA	TRBV5-4	TRBJ1-1	TRBD1	CASSWRQGASSEAFF	TGTGCCAGCAGCTGGAGGCAGGGGGCGAGCTCTGAAGCTTTCTTT
NA	TRBV6-1	TRBJ1-2	TRBD1	CASSRDRGGVNGYTF	TGTGCCAGCAGCCGTGACAGGGGGGGCGTAAATGGCTACACCTTC
NA	TRBV7-2	TRBJ1-1	NA	CASSLETGRVLEAFF	TGTGCCAGCAGCTTAGAAACAGGGAGGGTACTTGAAGCTTTCTTT
NA	TRBV7-6	TRBJ1-1	NA	CASSEGHNTEAFF	TGTGCCAGCAGCGAGGGACACAACACTGAAGCTTTCTTT
NA	TRBV12-5	TRBJ1-3	NA	CASGFLAGGSGNTIYF	TGTGCTAGTGGTTTCCTAGCCGGGGGTTCTGGAAACACCATATATTTT
once	TRBV12-5	TRBJ2-1	NA	CASGLVHSSYNEQFF	TGTGCTAGTGGTTTGGTACATAGCAGCTACAATGAGCAGTTCTTC
NA	TRBV7-2	TRBJ1-3	TRBD1	CASSPRTGGNTIYF	TGTGCCAGCAGCCCAAGGACAGGGGGAAACACCATATATTTT
NA	TRBV4-3	TRBJ2-3	TRBD2	CASSQVGAGGPGDTQYF	TGCGCCAGCAGCCAAGTGGGCGCGGGAGGGCCCGGAGATACGCAGTATTTT
once	TRBV10-1	TRBJ2-3	NA	CASSESYGNTDTQYF	TGCGCCAGCAGTGAGTCGTACGGGAACACAGATACGCAGTATTTT
NA	TRBV6-5	TRBJ1-4	TRBD1	CASSPTGAFGEKLFF	TGTGCCAGCAGTCCTACAGGGGCGTTCGGAGAAAAACTGTTTTTT
NA	TRBV7-8	TRBJ1-5	NA	CASSLEMAAGRQPQHF	TGTGCCAGCAGCTTAGAGATGGCGGCGGGGCGTCAGCCCCAGCATTTT
NA	TRBV9	TRBJ1-2	NA	CASSPLPSSYGYTF	TGTGCCAGCAGCCCTTTACCGAGTTCCTATGGCTACACCTTC
NA	TRBV5-5	TRBJ1-5	NA	CASSPRQDHSNQPQHF	TGTGCCAGCAGCCCTCGACAGGACCATAGCAATCAGCCCCAGCATTTT
once	TRBV12-5	TRBJ2-5	NA	CASGLEMGGGETQYF	TGTGCTAGTGGTTTGGAAATGGGGGGTGGAGAGACCCAGTACTTC
NA	TRBV18	TRBJ2-7	TRBD2	CASSPLGRVAYEQYF	TGTGCCAGCTCACCCCTCGGGAGGGTAGCCTACGAGCAGTACTTC
NA	TRBV5-1	TRBJ1-2	NA	CASSLPGSNYGYTF	TGCGCCAGCAGCTTACCGGGATCAAACTATGGCTACACCTTC
NA	TRBV6-6	TRBJ1-2	NA	CASSHNRVYGYTF	TGTGCCAGCAGTCACAACAGGGTCTATGGCTACACCTTC